Each of the 19 T cell receptor beta chains below was sequenced from the same sample in a study of metastatic and nonmetastatic thyroid tumors. From the PCR reads, TCRdb re-called clones with MiXCR. Of roughly 33,000 clones listed, 15% to 20% were seen once; the top ten hold 12%. Thyroid surgery was performed in patients who had received no treatment beforehand. The sample consisted of blood. Source of these receptors: a male donor with papillary thyroid cancer or a benign thyroid nodule (not recorded which). Some clones in this sample may be carry-over from other donors' samples.

This clone was detected many times. The chain combines TRBV18 with TRBJ2-7; D call uncertain. Trimming removed 4 bases from V and 1 base from J, with 2 bases in between. Germline values: CDR1 KGHSH, CDR2 LQKENI. This CDR3 region has 11 residues. The CDR3 loop is CASSLSYEQYF. The CDR3 DNA sequence: TGTGCCAGCTCACTTTCCTACGAGCAGTACTTC.

The sample holds many counts of this clone. The J gene is TRBJ1-2, the V gene TRBV3-1; no definite D call. Germline V lookup: CDR1 LGHDT, CDR2 YNNKEL (reference sequence). The ends were cut back, 4 bases at V and 3 bases at J, with 12 bases in the middle. The CDR3 sequence is 14 residues long. Here the CDR3 DNA reads TGTGCCAGCAGCCGGGCAGCTCGTCACTATGGCTACACCTTC. The encoded protein is CASSRAARHYGYTF.

This clone has a handful of counts. The V call is TRBV6-1, the J call TRBJ1-6; D may be TRBD1 (6 bases). V gave up 6 bases and J gave up 9 bases, with 15 bases separating them. The CDR3 covers 14 residues. CDR1 is MNHNS and CDR2 is SASEGT in the germline V gene. CDR3: CASRDGGLSSPLHF. The DNA of the CDR3 is TGTGCCAGCAGGGATGGGGGGCTCAGTTCACCCCTCCACTTT.

This clone was recorded many times. This chain uses TRBV6-6 with TRBJ2-1, with TRBD2 matching 12 bases. V lost 2 bases, J lost 7 bases, and 3 bases stayed unmatched. Germline CDR1 MNHNY, CDR2 SVGAGI (reference sequence). This CDR3 spans 15 amino acids. CDR3 residues: CASSYTSGRQNEQFF. The CDR3 DNA reads TGTGCCAGCAGTTACACTAGCGGGAGGCAAAATGAGCAGTTCTTC.

The sample holds many counts of this clone. The V and J genes are TRBV28 and TRBJ2-5; the D gene is possibly TRBD1 (6 bases). V lost 4 bases to trimming and J lost 5 bases, with 23 bases between them. This CDR3 has 17 amino acids. Per germline, CDR1 MDHEN and CDR2 SYDVKM. CDR3 bases: TGTGCCAGCAGTTACTCTGAGGGCCAGGGTAGGGGGGAGACCCAGTACTTC. Its protein product is CASSYSEGQGRGETQYF.

This clone was counted at least ten times. A read error may account for a junction end that differs from germline. V is TRBV5-1 and J is TRBJ2-1, with D uncertain. Per the germline V gene, CDR1 is SGHRS and CDR2 is YFSETQ. The CDR3 consists of 11 residues. CDR3 DNA: TGCGCCAGCAGCTCCAACAATGAGCAGTTCTTC. Translated, it gives CASSSNNEQFF.

This clone was seen many times. The V gene is TRBV30, the J gene TRBJ2-3; 8 nucleotides match TRBD2. Germline CDR1 reads GTSNPN; CDR2 reads SVGIG (reference sequence). CDR3 length: 13 residues. V was clipped by 3 bases and J by 11 bases; unmatched bases: 10. CDR3 DNA sequence: TGTGCCTGGAGCCCACCTTTCGCGGGGGGGCAGTATTTT. It encodes CAWSPPFAGGQYF.

The chain links TRBV27 to TRBJ1-1; D ambiguous. This CDR3 has 14 residues. Trimming left V 6 bases short and J 4 bases short, with 15 bases between. Germline V gives CDR1 MNHEY, CDR2 SMNVEV (reference sequence). CDR3 sequence: CASRQLRRTTEAFF. The CDR3 DNA sequence: TGTGCCAGCAGACAACTACGACGGACCACTGAAGCTTTCTTT.

With regard to this clone: A junction end diverges from the germline sequence, so it may reflect a read error. The chain has TRBV27 and TRBJ2-5; maybe TRBD1 (5 bases). The CDR3 is 15 amino acids. Germline V gene data show CDR1 as MNHEY and CDR2 as SMNVEV (reference sequence). The CDR3 coding sequence is TGTTCCAGCGCCTCCCAGGCAGGGAACCAAGAGACCCAGTACTTC. Protein sequence: CSSASQAGNQETQYF.

This clone was counted between two and nine times. V and J are TRBV6-2 or TRBV6-3 and TRBJ2-2; D might be TRBD2 (6 bases). Germline values: CDR1 MNHEY, CDR2 SVGEGT. The CDR3 contains 13 residues. The germline V and J ends were trimmed by 8 bases and 14 bases, with 21 bases remaining between them. CDR3 nucleotide sequence: TGTGCCAGCGTGTTGGTGGTATCCGGGGGTCTGTTTTTT. Translation: CASVLVVSGGLFF.

The table lists this clone with many counts. The V and J genes are TRBV30 and TRBJ2-7, with D perhaps matching TRBD1 (5 bases). Trimming removed 3 bases from V and 3 bases from J, with 9 bases in between. Germline loops: CDR1 GTSNPN, CDR2 SVGIG (reference sequence). This CDR3 has 12 residues. The CDR3: CAWRTVHYEQYF. The DNA for the CDR3 is TGTGCCTGGAGGACAGTTCACTACGAGCAGTACTTC.

The table lists this clone with many counts. The CDR3 DNA reads as TGTGCCAGCAGCTCCTCCGGGAGGGATTCCTACAATGAGCAGTTCTTC. It codes for CASSSSGRDSYNEQFF. This sequence joins TRBV13 and TRBJ2-1; 8 nucleotides agree with TRBD2. The V gene end was trimmed by 4 bases and the J gene end by 1 base; junction bases not matched to a gene: 6. The CDR3 is made up of 16 amino acids. Germline V gene sequence: CDR1 PRHDT, CDR2 FYEKMQ (reference sequence).

This clone was seen many times. The chain links TRBV19 to TRBJ1-2, with 10 nucleotides matching TRBD1. The CDR3 loop spans 16 amino acids. Germline V lookup: CDR1 LNHDA, CDR2 SQIVND (reference sequence). V lost 5 bases, J lost 0 bases, and 6 bases stayed unmatched. In DNA, the CDR3 is TGTGCCAGTAGTCCACGACAGGGGGCCACTAACTATGGCTACACCTTC. It codes for CASSPRQGATNYGYTF. The full variable domain, with the rest looked up from reference TRBV19 and TRBJ1-2, is DGGITQSPKYLFRKEGQNVTLSCEQNLNHDAMYWYRQDPGQGLRLIYYSQIVNDFQKGDIAEGYSVSREKKESFPLTVTSAQKNPTAFYLCASSPRQGATNYGYTFGSGTRLTVV.

This clone showed up many times. The CDR3 spells CASSVGGRKNTEAFF. The CDR3 region has the DNA TGTGCCAGCAGTGTAGGAGGACGGAAAAACACTGAAGCTTTCTTT. The chain joins TRBV28 to TRBJ1-1, with D unresolved. The CDR3 has 15 amino acids. The V and J ends lost 5 bases and 2 bases respectively, with 15 bases between them. Germline V gene data show CDR1 as MDHEN and CDR2 as SYDVKM.

A few counts support this clone. The gene calls are TRBV6-1 and TRBJ1-3; D call uncertain. This CDR3 region has 13 residues. Trimming took 4 bases from V and 7 from J, leaving 11 bases between them. CDR1 and CDR2 from the germline V gene are MNHNS and SASEGT. CDR3 in amino acids: CASSGRSGNTIYF. CDR3 bases: TGTGCCAGCAGTGGAAGATCGGGGAACACCATATATTTT.

This clone was seen a few times. This sequence joins TRBV6-5 and TRBJ1-5; a possible D gene is TRBD1 (5 bases). Germline CDR1 MNHEY, CDR2 SVGAGI. The CDR3 covers 14 residues. V was shortened by 1 base and J by 11 bases, with 15 bases between the two germline ends. The CDR3 protein is CASSYWGPRRAQHF. CDR3 sequence (DNA): TGTGCCAGCAGTTACTGGGGACCCAGGCGGGCCCAGCATTTT.

This clone was seen many times. The chain uses TRBV5-5 and TRBJ1-4; TRBD1 matches 7 bases. With 4 bases clipped from V and 4 bases from J, the junction kept 7 bases outside the gene matches. Looked up from germline, CDR1 is SGHKS and CDR2 is YYEKEE (reference sequence). The CDR3 runs 15 residues. CDR3 region: CASSRTGQYNEKLFF. The CDR3 DNA is TGTGCCAGCAGCAGAACGGGACAGTATAATGAAAAACTGTTTTTT.

A single count supports this clone. A much larger clonotype is one base distant, so this may be a read error. The chain combines TRBV11-1 with TRBJ2-5; D not resolved. The CDR3 is 12 amino acids. Germline V lookup: CDR1 SGHAT, CDR2 FQDESV (reference sequence). This CDR3 reads CSTLVGKETQYF. DNA for the CDR3: TGTTCCACCCTAGTCGGTAAGGAGACCCAGTACTTC.

This clone occurred a few times. V is TRBV27 and J is TRBJ1-1, with a weak D call TRBD1 (6 bases). Germline V gene lookup returns CDR1 MNHEY and CDR2 SMNVEV (reference sequence). Trimming shortened V by 5 bases and J by 1 base, and 11 bases separated the two germline ends. The CDR3 covers 14 residues. The CDR3 is CASSPHRENTEAFF. The CDR3 nucleotides read TGTGCCAGCAGTCCCCACAGGGAGAACACTGAAGCTTTCTTT.